Below, one T cell receptor (beta chain) is given with its context. The sample is drawn from a study of blood T cell repertoires in COVID-19. Study-level information: Acute and convalescent COVID-19 samples came from the United States, Italy and Spain. From T cells, B-cell-depleted T cells, or PBMCs came the material, which was cDNA or gDNA.

The method was immunoSEQ multiplex PCR; TCRdb's version includes in-frame clones alone and lacks a portion of them. Among approximately 50,000 clones listed, 79% were seen once. CDR3 length: 15 amino acids. CDR1 and CDR2 from the germline V gene are SGDLS and YYNGEE. Trimming removed 1 base from V and 1 base from J; junction bases left unmatched: 4. This TCR was recovered from a man between 65 and 79 years old with acute or convalescent COVID-19. The chain uses TRBV9 and TRBJ2-5; 7 bases line up with TRBD1. Input material: peripheral blood. CDR3 bases: TGTGCCAGCAGCGTATTACAGGGGATCCAAGAGACCCAGTACTTC. Encoded protein: CASSVLQGIQETQYF. Full variable domain (remainder filled in from reference TRBV9 and TRBJ2-5): DSGVTQTPKHLITATGQRVTLRCSPRSGDLSVYWYQQSLDQGLQFLIQYYNGEERAKGNILERFSAQQFPDLHSELNLSSLELGDSALYFCASSVLQGIQETQYFGPGTRLLVL.